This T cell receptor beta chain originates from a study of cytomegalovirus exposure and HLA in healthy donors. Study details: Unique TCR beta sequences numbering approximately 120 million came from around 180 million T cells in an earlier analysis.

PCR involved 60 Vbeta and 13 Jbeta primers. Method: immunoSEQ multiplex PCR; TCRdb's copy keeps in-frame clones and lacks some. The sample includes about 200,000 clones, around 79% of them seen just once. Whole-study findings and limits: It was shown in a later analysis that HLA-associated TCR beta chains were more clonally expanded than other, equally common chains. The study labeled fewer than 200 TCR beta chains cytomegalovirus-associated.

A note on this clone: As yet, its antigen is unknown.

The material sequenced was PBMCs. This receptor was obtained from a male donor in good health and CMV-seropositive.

CDR3 nucleotides: TGCGCCAGCAGCCCCACCACCCGTAGCGATCGTCCCCACGAGCAGTACTTC. Translation gives CASSPTTRSDRPHEQYF. This chain links TRBV5-1 with TRBJ2-7; a weak D match, TRBD2 (5 bases). Germline V gene data show CDR1 as SGHRS and CDR2 as YFSETQ. This CDR3 is built from 17 residues. V was shortened by 4 bases and J by 5 bases, with 25 bases between the two germline ends.